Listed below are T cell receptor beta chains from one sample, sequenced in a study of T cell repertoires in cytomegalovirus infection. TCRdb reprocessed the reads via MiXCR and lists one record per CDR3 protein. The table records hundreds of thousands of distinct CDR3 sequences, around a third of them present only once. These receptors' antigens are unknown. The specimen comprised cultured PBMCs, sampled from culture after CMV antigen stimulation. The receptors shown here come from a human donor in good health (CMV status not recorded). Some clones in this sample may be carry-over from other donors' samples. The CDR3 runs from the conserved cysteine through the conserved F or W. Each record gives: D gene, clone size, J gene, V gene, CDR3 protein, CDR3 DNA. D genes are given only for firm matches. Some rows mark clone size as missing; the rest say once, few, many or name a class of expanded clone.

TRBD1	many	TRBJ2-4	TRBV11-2	CASSPRTGIQGNIQYF	TGTGCCAGCAGCCCGCGGACAGGAATACAGGGAAACATTCAGTACTTC
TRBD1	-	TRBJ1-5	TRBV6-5	CASSYSGTDRQPQHF	TGTGCCAGCAGTTACTCCGGGACAGACCGGCAGCCCCAGCATTTT
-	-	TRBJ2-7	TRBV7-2	CASTPFRGFPSQQYF	TGTGCCAGCACCCCTTTCCGGGGCTTCCCTAGCCAGCAGTACTTC
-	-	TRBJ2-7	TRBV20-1	CSVTTGDTYEQYF	TGCAGTGTTACCACAGGTGATACCTACGAGCAGTACTTC
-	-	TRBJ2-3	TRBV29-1	CSVQPNRADTQYF	TGCAGCGTCCAACCTAATAGGGCAGATACGCAGTATTTT
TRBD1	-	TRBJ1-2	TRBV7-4	CASSSTTPGQGGGYTF	TGTGCCAGCAGCTCCACCACACCGGGACAGGGAGGTGGCTACACCTTC
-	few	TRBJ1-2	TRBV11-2	CASSAGLGYGYTF	TGTGCCAGCAGCGCGGGGTTGGGCTATGGCTACACCTTC
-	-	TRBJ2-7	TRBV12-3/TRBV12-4	CASSPWTLGNEQYF	TGTGCCAGCAGTCCCTGGACCCTTGGGAACGAGCAGTACTTC
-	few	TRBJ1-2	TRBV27	CASSLLTPTGSKGYTF	TGTGCCAGCAGTTTACTTACCCCCACAGGGTCTAAAGGCTACACCTTC
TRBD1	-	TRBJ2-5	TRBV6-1	CASSAWTGALQETQYF	TGTGCCAGCAGTGCATGGACAGGGGCCCTCCAAGAGACCCAGTACTTC
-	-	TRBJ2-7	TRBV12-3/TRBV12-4	CASSLSPAYGQYF	TGTGCCAGCAGTCTTTCCCCGGCCTACGGGCAGTACTTC
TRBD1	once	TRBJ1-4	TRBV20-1	CSASRTGDRRLFF	TGCAGTGCTAGCCGGACAGGGGATCGTAGACTGTTTTTT
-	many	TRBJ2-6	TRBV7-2	CASSLLVRSSGANVLTF	TGTGCCAGCAGCTTATTGGTTAGAAGCTCTGGGGCCAACGTCCTGACTTTC
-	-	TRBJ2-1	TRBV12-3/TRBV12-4	CASSGARTFGRSYNEQFF	TGTGCCAGCAGTGGTGCAAGGACCTTCGGCAGGTCCTACAATGAGCAGTTCTTC
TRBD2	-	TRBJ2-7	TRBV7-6	CASSLVAGTSGSYEQYF	TGTGCCAGCAGCTTAGTAGCCGGGACTAGCGGCTCGTACGAGCAGTACTTC
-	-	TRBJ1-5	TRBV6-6	CASSSPGGGNQPQHF	TGTGCCAGCAGTTCACCGGGAGGGGGCAATCAGCCCCAGCATTTT
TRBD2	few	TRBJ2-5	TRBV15	CATSRDYGGGPRETQYF	TGTGCCACCAGCAGAGATTACGGGGGGGGGCCGCGAGAGACCCAGTACTTC
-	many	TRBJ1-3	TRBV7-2	CASSLVGASGNTIYF	TGTGCCAGCAGCCTCGTTGGGGCCTCTGGAAACACCATATATTTT
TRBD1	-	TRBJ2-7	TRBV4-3	CASSQDPTGGYEQYF	TGCGCCAGCAGCCAAGACCCGACAGGGGGATACGAGCAGTACTTC
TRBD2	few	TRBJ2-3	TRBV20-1	CSAIGLASDTQYF	TGCAGTGCTATTGGACTAGCCTCAGATACGCAGTATTTT
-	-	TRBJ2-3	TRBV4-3	CASSQVGRSVRDTQYF	TGCGCCAGCAGCCAAGTGGGCCGGAGTGTGAGGGATACGCAGTATTTT
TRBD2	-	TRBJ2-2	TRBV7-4	CASSFAGGGTGELFF	TGTGCCAGCAGCTTTGCGGGAGGAGGTACCGGGGAGCTGTTTTTT
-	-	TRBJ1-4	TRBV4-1	CASSQLGRGPGEKLFF	TGCGCCAGCAGCCAATTGGGACGGGGACCGGGTGAAAAACTGTTTTTT
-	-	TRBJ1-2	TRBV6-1	CASSGRARTNYGYTF	TGTGCCAGCAGTGGGAGGGCCAGGACTAACTATGGCTACACCTTC
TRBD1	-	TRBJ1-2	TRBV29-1	CSVETTWVGQGGYTF	TGCAGCGTCGAAACTACATGGGTCGGACAGGGAGGCTACACCTTC
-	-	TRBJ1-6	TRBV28	CASILGGSYNSPLHF	TGTGCCAGCATCCTGGGTGGCTCCTATAATTCACCCCTCCACTTT
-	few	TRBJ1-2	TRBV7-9	CASSLQDTFYTF	TGTGCCAGCAGCTTACAGGACACCTTCTACACCTTC
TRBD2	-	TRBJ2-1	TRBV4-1	CASSQLAGPGEQFF	TGCGCCAGCAGCCAACTAGCGGGGCCTGGGGAGCAGTTCTTC
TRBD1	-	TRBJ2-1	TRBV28	CASRSAGGTAGTKAYNEQFF	TGTGCCAGTCGATCGGCGGGTGGGACAGCTGGAACCAAAGCCTACAATGAGCAGTTCTTC
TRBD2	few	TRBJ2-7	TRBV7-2	CASSLGLTGGYEQYF	TGTGCCAGCAGCCTAGGTCTCACGGGGGGGTACGAGCAGTACTTC
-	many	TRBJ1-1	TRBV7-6	CASSPWTYEAFF	TGTGCCAGCAGCCCCTGGACTTATGAAGCTTTCTTT
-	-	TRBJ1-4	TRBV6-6	CASHRAPNEKLFF	TGTGCCAGCCACCGGGCCCCTAATGAAAAACTGTTTTTT
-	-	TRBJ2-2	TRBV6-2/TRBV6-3	CASSYPPRAGELFF	TGTGCCAGCAGTTACCCCCCGAGGGCCGGGGAGCTGTTTTTT
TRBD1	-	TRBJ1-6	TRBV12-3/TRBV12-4	CASSSGGSDSPLHF	TGTGCCAGCAGCTCAGGGGGCTCGGATTCACCCCTCCACTTT
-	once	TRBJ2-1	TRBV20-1	CSASIGTYNEQFF	TGCAGTGCTAGCATCGGGACCTACAATGAGCAGTTCTTC
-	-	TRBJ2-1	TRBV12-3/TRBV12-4	CASIQRDNYNEQFF	TGTGCCAGCATACAGCGGGACAATTACAATGAGCAGTTCTTC
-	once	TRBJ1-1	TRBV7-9	CDSSFTVQPEAFF	TGTGACAGCAGCTTTACGGTACAGCCTGAAGCTTTCTTT
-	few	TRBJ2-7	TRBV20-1	CSASGSAPYEQYF	TGCAGTGCTAGCGGGTCCGCCCCCTACGAGCAGTACTTC
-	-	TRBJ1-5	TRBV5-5	CASSFYRSEPQHF	TGTGCCAGCAGCTTCTATCGTTCAGAGCCCCAGCATTTT
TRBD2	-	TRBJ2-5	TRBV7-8	CASIPIAGEQETQYF	TGTGCCAGCATCCCGATAGCGGGAGAACAAGAGACCCAGTACTTC
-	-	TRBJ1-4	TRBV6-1	CASSTGTELFF	TGTGCCAGCAGTACCGGGACGGAACTGTTTTTT
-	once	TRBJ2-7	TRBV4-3	CASSQDEADGFYEQYF	TGCGCCAGCAGCCAAGATGAAGCAGACGGCTTCTACGAGCAGTACTTC
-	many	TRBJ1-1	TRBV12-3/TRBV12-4	CASSQLNTEAFF	TGTGCCAGCAGCCAACTTAACACTGAAGCTTTCTTT
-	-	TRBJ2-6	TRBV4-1	CASSQVPGSGANVLTF	TGCGCCAGCAGCCAAGTCCCGGGGTCCGGGGCCAACGTCCTGACTTTC